The 8 T cell receptor beta chains below all came from one sample that was sequenced in a study of cytomegalovirus exposure and HLA in healthy donors. The PCR was carried out with 60 Vbeta primers and 13 Jbeta primers. TCRdb's copy holds only in-frame clones and misses some; the assay was immunoSEQ multiplex PCR. The data show about 120,000 clones, 70% to 75% seen once. Material: PBMCs. Receptors originate from a woman aged 18 to 35 in good health and CMV-seronegative.

The V gene is TRBV30, the J gene TRBJ2-5, with 11 bases identical to TRBD1. Germline values: CDR1 GTSNPN, CDR2 SVGIG (reference sequence). The CDR3 extends over 17 amino acids. Trimming at V came to 7 bases and at J to 0 bases, leaving 13 bases not matched to a gene. CDR3 loop: CAYNGQGARRDQETQYF. The DNA for the CDR3 is TGTGCCTACAACGGACAGGGGGCGCGGAGGGACCAAGAGACCCAGTACTTC.

The V and J genes are TRBV9 and TRBJ1-1, with 7 positions matching TRBD1. Per the germline V gene, CDR1 is SGDLS and CDR2 is YYNGEE. CDR3 length equals 15 residues. V was pared by 0 bases and J by 1 base, with 3 bases of the junction left unmatched. The CDR3 region is CASSVGRQGNTEAFF. CDR3 coding DNA: TGTGCCAGCAGCGTAGGTAGACAGGGGAACACTGAAGCTTTCTTT.

This rearrangement joins TRBV5-1 to TRBJ2-1, with 10 nucleotides matching TRBD2. Germline V gene lookup returns CDR1 SGHRS and CDR2 YFSETQ. The CDR3 has 14 residues. V was clipped by 4 bases and J by 7 bases; unmatched bases: 5. CDR3 sequence (DNA): TGCGCCAGCAGCCCCCTAGCGGGGGCAAATGAGCAGTTCTTC. It is translated as CASSPLAGANEQFF. Supplemented by reference TRBV5-1 and TRBJ2-1, the full variable domain reads KAGVTQTPRYLIKTRGQQVTLSCSPISGHRSVSWYQQTPGQGLQFLFEYFSETQRNKGNFPGRFSGRQFSNSRSEMNVSTLELGDSALYLCASSPLAGANEQFFGPGTRLTVL.

This clone was picked up one time. The chain uses TRBV4-1 and TRBJ2-3; 7 bases map to TRBD1. Per germline, CDR1 MGHRA and CDR2 YSYEKL. The CDR3 is 15 amino acids. Trimming cost V 5 bases and J 7 bases; bases outside gene matches: 12. CDR3: CASSYRGYDENTQYF. DNA of the CDR3: TGCGCCAGCAGCTACAGGGGATATGATGAAAATACGCAGTATTTT.

This clone has only one observation. The chain links TRBV2 to TRBJ2-7; the D is unclear. Germline assignment: CDR1 SNHLY and CDR2 FYNNEI. The CDR3 sequence is 12 residues long. V was pared by 3 bases and J by 6 bases, with 9 bases between. CDR3 protein: CASSDPPPEQYF. The DNA for the CDR3 is TGTGCCAGCAGTGACCCTCCCCCCGAGCAGTACTTC.

The chain employs TRBV29-1 and TRBJ1-1, with D unresolved. V lost 5 bases, J lost 0 bases, and 10 bases lay in between. The length of the CDR3 is 13 residues. Germline V lookup: CDR1 SQVTM, CDR2 ANQGSEA. The CDR3 protein is CSVSGRMNTEAFF. The CDR3 nucleotides are TGCAGCGTTAGCGGACGGATGAACACTGAAGCTTTCTTT. Looking up the rest from reference TRBV29-1 and TRBJ1-1 gives the full variable domain: SAVISQKPSRDICQRGTSLTIQCQVDSQVTMMFWYRQQPGQSLTLIATANQGSEATYESGFVIDKFPISRPNLTFSTLTVSNMSPEDSSIYLCSVSGRMNTEAFFGQGTRLTVV.

This clone has just one count. The CDR3 spells CAWTLTPGGAQGYTF. The DNA of the CDR3 is TGTGCCTGGACCCTCACCCCAGGGGGCGCGCAAGGCTACACCTTC. The chain employs TRBV30 and TRBJ1-2; TRBD1 agrees at 8 bases. The CDR3 runs 15 residues. The V gene end was trimmed by 4 bases and the J gene end by 8 bases; junction bases not matched to a gene: 15. From germline, CDR1 is GTSNPN and CDR2 SVGIG (reference sequence).

The chain carries TRBV15 and TRBJ1-4; 7 positions match TRBD1. Germline V gene lookup returns CDR1 LNHNV and CDR2 YYDKDF (reference sequence). With 3 bases clipped from V and 3 bases from J, the junction kept 10 bases outside the gene matches. CDR3 length: 17 amino acids. The DNA for the CDR3 is TGTGCCACCAGCAGCCACCGTACGGGACAGTCTAATGAAAAACTGTTTTTT. Protein product: CATSSHRTGQSNEKLFF.